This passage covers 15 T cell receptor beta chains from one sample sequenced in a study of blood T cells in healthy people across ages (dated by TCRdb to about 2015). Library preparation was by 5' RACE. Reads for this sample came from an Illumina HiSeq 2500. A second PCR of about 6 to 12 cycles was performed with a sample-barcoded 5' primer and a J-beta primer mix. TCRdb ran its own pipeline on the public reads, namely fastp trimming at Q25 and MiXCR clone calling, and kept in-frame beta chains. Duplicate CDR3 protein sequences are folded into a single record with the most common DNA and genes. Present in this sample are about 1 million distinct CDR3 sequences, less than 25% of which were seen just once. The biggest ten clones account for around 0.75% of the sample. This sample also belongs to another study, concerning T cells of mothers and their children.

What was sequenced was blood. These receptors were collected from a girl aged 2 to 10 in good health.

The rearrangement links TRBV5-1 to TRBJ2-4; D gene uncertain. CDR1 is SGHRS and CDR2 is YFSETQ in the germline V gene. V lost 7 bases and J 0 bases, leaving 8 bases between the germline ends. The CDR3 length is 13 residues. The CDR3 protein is CASRVGAKNIQYF. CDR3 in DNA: TGCGCCAGCCGAGTGGGAGCCAAAAACATTCAGTACTTC. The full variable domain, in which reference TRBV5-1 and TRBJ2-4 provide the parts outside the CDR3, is KAGVTQTPRYLIKTRGQQVTLSCSPISGHRSVSWYQQTPGQGLQFLFEYFSETQRNKGNFPGRFSGRQFSNSRSEMNVSTLELGDSALYLCASRVGAKNIQYFGAGTRLSVL.

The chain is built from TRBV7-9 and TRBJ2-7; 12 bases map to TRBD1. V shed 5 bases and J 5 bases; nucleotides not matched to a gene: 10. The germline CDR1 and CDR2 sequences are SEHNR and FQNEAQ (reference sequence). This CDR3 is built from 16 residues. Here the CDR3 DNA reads TGTGCCAGCAGCCTGCCGGGGACAGGGGGCAACGACGAGCAGTACTTC. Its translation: CASSLPGTGGNDEQYF.

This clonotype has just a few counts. The CDR3 DNA is TGTGCCAGCAGTTTAGGTTTCGGGGTCAGGTGGCAGTACTTC. Amino acid sequence: CASSLGFGVRWQYF. The chain combines TRBV12-3 or TRBV12-4 with TRBJ2-7, with D tentatively TRBD2 (5 bases). The V end lost 1 base, the J end lost 9 bases, and 16 bases lay between the germline ends. The CDR3 is 14 residues long.

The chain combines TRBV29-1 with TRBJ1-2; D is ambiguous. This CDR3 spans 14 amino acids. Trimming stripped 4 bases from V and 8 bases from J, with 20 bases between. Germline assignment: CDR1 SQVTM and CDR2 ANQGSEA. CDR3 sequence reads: CSVGDIPDDRGYTF. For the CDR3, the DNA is TGCAGCGTTGGAGACATACCCGATGATCGGGGCTACACCTTC.

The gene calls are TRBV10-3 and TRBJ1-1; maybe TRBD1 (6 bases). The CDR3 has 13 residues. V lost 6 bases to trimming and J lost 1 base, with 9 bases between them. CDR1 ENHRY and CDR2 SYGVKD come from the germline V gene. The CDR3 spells CAIRLGQNTEAFF. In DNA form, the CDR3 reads TGTGCCATCAGATTGGGACAGAACACTGAAGCTTTCTTT.

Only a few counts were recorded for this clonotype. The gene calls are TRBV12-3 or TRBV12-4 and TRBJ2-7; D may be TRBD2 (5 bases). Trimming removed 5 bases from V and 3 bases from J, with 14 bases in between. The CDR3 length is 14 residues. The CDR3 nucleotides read TGTGCCAGCAGTCCTTCCCGGGGAAACTACGAGCAGTACTTC. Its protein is CASSPSRGNYEQYF.

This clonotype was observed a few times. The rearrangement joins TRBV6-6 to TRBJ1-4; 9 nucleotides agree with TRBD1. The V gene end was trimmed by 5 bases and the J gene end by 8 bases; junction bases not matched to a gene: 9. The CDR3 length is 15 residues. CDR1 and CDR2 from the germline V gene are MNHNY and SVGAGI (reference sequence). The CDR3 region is CASSTRDRVGEKLFF. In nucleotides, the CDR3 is TGTGCCAGCAGTACGCGGGACAGGGTTGGGGAAAAACTGTTTTTT.

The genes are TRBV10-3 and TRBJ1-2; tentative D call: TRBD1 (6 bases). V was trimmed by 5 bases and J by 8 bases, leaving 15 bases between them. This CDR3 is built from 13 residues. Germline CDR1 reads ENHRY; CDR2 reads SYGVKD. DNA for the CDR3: TGTGCCATCAGTCAGGGGCGCGAGGAGGGCTACACCTTC. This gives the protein CAISQGREEGYTF.

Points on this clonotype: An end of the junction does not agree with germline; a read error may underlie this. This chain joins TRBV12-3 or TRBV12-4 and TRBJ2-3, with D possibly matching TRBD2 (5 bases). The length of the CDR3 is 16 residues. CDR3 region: CASSFGISVSPDAQYF. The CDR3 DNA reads TGTGCCAGCAGTTTTGGAATTAGCGTGAGCCCAGATGCGCAGTATTTT.

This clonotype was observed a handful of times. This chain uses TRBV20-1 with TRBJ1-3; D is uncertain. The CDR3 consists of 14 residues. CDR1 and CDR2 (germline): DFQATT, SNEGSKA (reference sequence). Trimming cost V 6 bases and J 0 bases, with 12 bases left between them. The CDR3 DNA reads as TGCAGTGCGACCTCCATTAGCTCTGGAAACACCATATATTTT. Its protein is CSATSISSGNTIYF.

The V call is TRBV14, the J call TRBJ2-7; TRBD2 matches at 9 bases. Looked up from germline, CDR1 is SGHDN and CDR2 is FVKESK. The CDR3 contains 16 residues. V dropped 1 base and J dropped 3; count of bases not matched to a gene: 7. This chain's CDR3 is CASSQVQLAGVYEQYF. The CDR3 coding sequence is TGTGCCAGCAGCCAAGTTCAACTAGCGGGTGTCTACGAGCAGTACTTC.

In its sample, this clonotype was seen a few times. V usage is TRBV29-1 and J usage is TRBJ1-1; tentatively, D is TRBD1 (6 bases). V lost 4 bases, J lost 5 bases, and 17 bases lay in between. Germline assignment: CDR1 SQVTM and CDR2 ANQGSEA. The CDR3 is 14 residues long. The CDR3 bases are TGCAGCGTTGTTACGGTGGGGGCGCGAACTGAAGCTTTCTTT. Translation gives CSVVTVGARTEAFF.

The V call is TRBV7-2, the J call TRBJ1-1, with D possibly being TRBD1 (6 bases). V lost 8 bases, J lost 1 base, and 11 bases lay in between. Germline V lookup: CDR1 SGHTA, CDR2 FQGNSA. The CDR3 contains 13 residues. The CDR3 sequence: CASGRGRNTEAFF. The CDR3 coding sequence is TGTGCCAGCGGAAGGGGGAGGAACACTGAAGCTTTCTTT. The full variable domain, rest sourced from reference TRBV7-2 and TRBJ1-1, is GAGVSQSPSNKVTEKGKDVELRCDPISGHTALYWYRQSLGQGLEFLIYFQGNSAPDKSGLPSDRFSAERTGGSVSTLTIQRTQQEDSAVYLCASGRGRNTEAFFGQGTRLTVV.

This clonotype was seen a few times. The CDR3 here is CASSITGTREETQYF. CDR3 in DNA: TGTGCCAGTAGTATCACCGGGACTAGAGAAGAGACCCAGTACTTC. The V gene is TRBV19, the J gene TRBJ2-5, with 8 bases matching TRBD2. There are 15 residues in the CDR3. The V segment lost 3 bases and the J segment 3 bases; nucleotides outside the gene matches: 6. Germline loops: CDR1 LNHDA, CDR2 SQIVND (reference sequence).

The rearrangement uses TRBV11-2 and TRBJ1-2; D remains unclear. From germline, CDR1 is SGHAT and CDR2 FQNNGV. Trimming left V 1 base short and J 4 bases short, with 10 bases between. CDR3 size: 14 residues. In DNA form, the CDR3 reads TGTGCCAGCAGCTTAGCCCCCGTTTCCTATGGCTACACCTTC. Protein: CASSLAPVSYGYTF. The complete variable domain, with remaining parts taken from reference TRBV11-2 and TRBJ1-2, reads EAGVAQSPRYKIIEKRQSVAFWCNPISGHATLYWYQQILGQGPKLLIQFQNNGVVDDSQLPKDRFSAERLKGVDSTLKIQPAKLEDSAVYLCASSLAPVSYGYTFGSGTRLTVV.